This T cell receptor beta chain appears in the sequencing data of a study of cytomegalovirus exposure and HLA in healthy donors. The study's findings and limits: A list of about 160 TCR beta chains associated with cytomegalovirus was given. Among the CMV-associated chains, three were confirmed in vitro as specific for CMV antigens. A later analysis showed HLA-associated TCR beta chains outstripping equally common others in clonal expansion.

Germline V gene lookup returns CDR1 MDHEN and CDR2 SYDVKM. The CDR3 covers 14 residues. V was cut by 10 bases and J by 0 bases, with 15 bases left in between. 60 Vbeta and 13 Jbeta primers were used in PCR. TCRdb keeps only in-frame clones here, not all; method: immunoSEQ multiplex PCR. The table lists some 180,000 clones, about four fifths of them singletons. Points on this clone: The antigen is unknown.

Sequenced material: PBMCs. The sequence came from a man aged 40-49 years in good health and CMV-seronegative. The chain employs TRBV28 and TRBJ1-1; D is perhaps TRBD1 (6 bases). CDR3 bases: TGTGCCACTGACGGACAGAGAATGAACACTGAAGCTTTCTTT. Its protein is CATDGQRMNTEAFF. The variable domain in full, with the rest retrieved from reference TRBV28 and TRBJ1-1, is DVKVTQSSRYLVKRTGEKVFLECVQDMDHENMFWYRQDPGLGLRLIYFSYDVKMKEKGDIPEGYSVSREKKERFSLILESASTNQTSMYLCATDGQRMNTEAFFGQGTRLTVV.